A selection of T cell receptor beta chains follows, all from one sample in a study of early T cells in non-severe SARS-CoV-2 infection. One entry per CDR3 protein results from TCRdb running MiXCR on the 5' RACE reads. The sample lists approximately 75,000 distinct CDR3 sequences, roughly 15% occurring once. Specimen: whole blood, collected at baseline. The receptor set was obtained from an adult who was a healthcare worker with PCR-confirmed SARS-CoV-2 infection or an uninfected control (not recorded which). Both conserved end residues are part of each CDR3. A D gene is named only where the DNA matches it firmly. Size is stated for part of the rows, as once, few or many counts, or as a class when the clone is expanded.

>TRBJ2-7|TRBV28|NA|many
TGTGCCAGCAGTCAGGGGGGAGGGGCCTACGAGCAGTACTTC
CASSQGGGAYEQYF
>TRBJ1-6|TRBV6-6|NA|NA
TGTGCCAGCAGTTCTGAGTCCATGCGAAATTCACCCCTCCACTTT
CASSSESMRNSPLHF
>TRBJ2-1|TRBV19|TRBD2|many
TGTGCCAGTAGTATAGACAAGACTAGCGGGGTATACAATGAGCAGTTCTTC
CASSIDKTSGVYNEQFF
>TRBJ1-1|TRBV6-6|NA|NA
TGTGCCAGCAGTGGGGCGGGAGCTTTCTTT
CASSGAGAFF
>TRBJ2-3|TRBV7-3|NA|many
TGTGCCAGCAGCTCAATCCCGGGAGATACGCAGTATTTT
CASSSIPGDTQYF
>TRBJ1-5|TRBV21-1|NA|NA
TGTGCCAGCAGCAAAGGGACAGGGGGCTCCTATAGCAATCAGCCCCAGCATTTT
CASSKGTGGSYSNQPQHF
>TRBJ2-7|TRBV4-2|TRBD1|few
TGTGCCAGCAGCCAAGAGGAAGGGACAGCCTACGAGCAGTACTTC
CASSQEEGTAYEQYF
>TRBJ1-5|TRBV7-2|NA|NA
TGTGCCAGCAGCTCTCAGGGGAGCAATCAGCCCCAGCATTTT
CASSSQGSNQPQHF
>TRBJ2-7|TRBV5-1|NA|NA
TGCGCCAGCAGCCCGAATGGGGGGCGAGTCTACGAGCAGTACTTC
CASSPNGGRVYEQYF
>TRBJ2-3|TRBV18|NA|NA
TGTGCCAGCTCTGCACCGGGACCTACTGAGGATACGCAGTATTTT
CASSAPGPTEDTQYF
>TRBJ2-5|TRBV4-1|NA|few
TGCGCCAGCAGCCAAGAGGCGGAGACCCAGTACTTC
CASSQEAETQYF
>TRBJ2-7|TRBV6-5|NA|few
TGTGCCAGCAGTTACTCCTACTCGGGAAGCTCCTACGAGCAGTACTTC
CASSYSYSGSSYEQYF
>TRBJ1-6|TRBV7-9|NA|many
TGTGCCAGCAGCCCCGAGGCAGACTCACCCCTCCACTTT
CASSPEADSPLHF
>TRBJ1-1|TRBV4-1|NA|many
TGCGCCAGCAGCCAAGCCGGCGGGACGAGCACTGAAGCTTTCTTT
CASSQAGGTSTEAFF
>TRBJ2-1|TRBV24-1|TRBD2|many
TGTGCCACCAGTGAGGCGGGGGGAGATGAGCAGTTCTTC
CATSEAGGDEQFF
>TRBJ1-1|TRBV7-9|NA|few
TGTGCCAGCAGTCGGGACCTTGAAGCTTTCTTT
CASSRDLEAFF
>TRBJ2-7|TRBV28|NA|NA
TGTGCCAGCAGTTTCGGACTCGTGGGTGCCTACGAGCAGTACTTC
CASSFGLVGAYEQYF
>TRBJ1-1|TRBV20-1|NA|few
TGCAGTGCTAGTAGGCAGAGGAACACTGAAGCTTTCTTT
CSASRQRNTEAFF
>TRBJ2-7|TRBV4-1|NA|few
TGCGCCAGCAGCCTTGGGACGGATTTCTCCTACGAGCAGTACTTC
CASSLGTDFSYEQYF
>TRBJ2-1|TRBV5-1|NA|NA
TGCGCCAGCAGCCTAACCGCGGGCCTTTTTTACAATGAGCAGTTCTTC
CASSLTAGLFYNEQFF
>TRBJ2-5|TRBV3-1|TRBD2|few
TGTGCCAGCAGCCAAGGACTAGCGGGAGGAGAGACCCAGTACTTC
CASSQGLAGGETQYF
>TRBJ2-3|TRBV4-1|TRBD2|NA
TGCGCCGGCTCTGACGGGAGGGGTGCAGATACGCAGTATTTT
CAGSDGRGADTQYF
>TRBJ2-7|TRBV29-1|NA|NA
TGCAGCGTTGAAGTGGCGTATACCTACGAGCAGTACTTC
CSVEVAYTYEQYF
>TRBJ2-7|TRBV27|NA|few
TGTGCCAGCAGTCCGCGGGGCAGGGGTTCCTACGAGCAGTACTTC
CASSPRGRGSYEQYF
>TRBJ1-1|TRBV20-1|NA|many
TGCAGTACAAAAGGGGGGAACACTGAAGCTTTCTTT
CSTKGGNTEAFF
>TRBJ2-2|TRBV5-4|NA|NA
TGTGCCAGCAGCCCGAGATTCGCCAACGGGGGCGTTAACACCGGGGAGCTGTTTTTT
CASSPRFANGGVNTGELFF
>TRBJ1-5|TRBV2|NA|many
TGTGCCAGCAGTCTGGACCCCACGAAGCCCCAGCATTTT
CASSLDPTKPQHF
>TRBJ2-1|TRBV14|NA|few
TGTGCCAGCAGCCAAGGGTTCGTCGGTTACAATGAGCAGTTCTTC
CASSQGFVGYNEQFF
>TRBJ2-7|TRBV28|NA|many
TGTGCCAGCAGTCACCTAAGGGCAGTCCAATACGAGCAGTACTTC
CASSHLRAVQYEQYF
>TRBJ2-2|TRBV7-2|NA|NA
TGTGCCAGCAGCTCATGGGGTGGCCAGAACACCGGGGAGCTGTTTTTT
CASSSWGGQNTGELFF
>TRBJ2-2|TRBV24-1|NA|few
TGTGCCACCAGTGGCGCAGTGAACACCGGGGAGCTGTTTTTT
CATSGAVNTGELFF
>TRBJ1-6|TRBV20-1|NA|many
TGCAGTGCTAGAGAGGGATCCTATAATTCACCCCTCCACTTT
CSAREGSYNSPLHF
>TRBJ2-5|TRBV10-3|NA|many
TGTGCCATCAGTGACCCCGGAATAGGGCCGAAGACCCAGTACTTC
CAISDPGIGPKTQYF
>TRBJ1-1|TRBV29-1|TRBD1|many
TGCAGCGTTGAAGATATTTCCAGGGGGCTGGTTGAAGCTTTCTTT
CSVEDISRGLVEAFF
>TRBJ1-2|TRBV12-3/TRBV12-4|NA|NA
TGTGCCAGCTCACCTCGGGGTCGGAACTATGGCTACACCTTC
CASSPRGRNYGYTF
>TRBJ2-1|TRBV10-3|NA|few
TGTGCCATCGGGGGGGCTTTACCTCTTCAGTTCTTC
CAIGGALPLQFF
>TRBJ1-5|TRBV24-1|TRBD1|few
TGTGCCACCAGGGGGACAGAGAATCAGCCCCAGCATTTT
CATRGTENQPQHF
>TRBJ1-6|TRBV30|NA|few
TGTGCCTGGACCGTTTCGGATTCACCCCTCCACTTT
CAWTVSDSPLHF
>TRBJ2-3|TRBV2|NA|many
TGTGCCAGCAGGCTAGGGACCCGCACAGATACGCAGTATTTT
CASRLGTRTDTQYF
>TRBJ2-3|TRBV20-1|TRBD1|many
TGCAGTGCTAGCGGGCAGGGGGTTAGCACAGATACGCAGTATTTT
CSASGQGVSTDTQYF
>TRBJ2-2|TRBV7-3|TRBD2|many
TGTGCCAGCAGCCTGACTAGCGGGAGCCCTCTGGGCGGGGAGCTGTTTTTT
CASSLTSGSPLGGELFF
>TRBJ2-1|TRBV24-1|NA|many
TGTGCCACCAGTGATGCTGTAGCGGAAGCTTACAATGAGCAGTTCTTC
CATSDAVAEAYNEQFF